This T cell receptor (beta chain) was sequenced in a study of cytomegalovirus exposure and HLA in healthy donors. The PCR used 60 Vbeta and 13 Jbeta primers. TCRdb's copy holds only in-frame clones and misses some; the assay was immunoSEQ multiplex PCR. Counted here are tens of thousands of clones, around 89% occurring once; the ten biggest clones make up about 2.5%. The CDR3 runs 16 residues. Looked up from germline, CDR1 is SEHNR and CDR2 is FQNEAQ (reference sequence). Study-wide results and limits: In a later analysis, approximately 15,000 TCR beta sequences were associated with HLA alleles at 0.05 false discovery rate.

In the case of this clone: What it binds is not known. A read error may produce the germline difference seen at one junction end.

The specimen sequenced was PBMCs. This TCR derives from a man between 18 and 35 years old in good health and CMV-seronegative. V is TRBV7-9 and J is TRBJ2-7, with 9 nucleotides matching TRBD1. The CDR3 is CSSSSGQGPTIYEQYF. The CDR3 region has the DNA TGTTCCAGCAGCTCCGGACAGGGGCCCACAATCTACGAGCAGTACTTC.